The clone carrying this T cell receptor beta chain has just a few counts. What it binds is not known. The record originates from a study of T-cell reconstitution after alpha-beta-depleted transplantation in children. Regarding the study as a whole: Several hundred graft clones that had expanded were reportedly the source of alpha-beta T cells about two months after transplant.

Trimming stripped 4 bases from V and 0 bases from J, with 14 bases between. The CDR3 sequence is 16 residues long. CDR1 and CDR2 from the germline V gene are SGHNT and YYREEE (reference sequence). Library preparation (for TCRbeta) was performed with unique molecular identifiers. TCRdb reprocessed the PCR reads via MiXCR and lists one record per CDR3 protein. This sample has 250,000 to 400,000 distinct CDR3 sequences; 23% occur once, and the top ten carry over 9.5%. The sequence came from a male patient younger than 18 who had a stem cell transplant for acute lymphoblastic leukemia, so the T cells may come from the graft donor. The material sequenced was PBMCs, mostly from graft donor cells, taken 180 days after TCRalphabeta/CD19-depleted stem cell transplant. The chain combines TRBV5-4 with TRBJ2-1; the D is unclear. The CDR3, as DNA: TGTGCCAGCAGCGAATTAGGGTCCAGCTCCTACAATGAGCAGTTCTTC. This encodes CASSELGSSSYNEQFF.